Given below is one T cell receptor (beta chain) in context. The data were taken from a study of shared T cell receptors in the human thymus. Assay: immunoSEQ multiplex PCR; the TCRdb copy retains only in-frame clones and omits some. The repertoire includes some 760,000 clones, roughly 88% of them detected once, and 0.0095% to 0.013% sits in the top ten. The CDR3 is 16 amino acids. The V end was cut by 0 bases, the J end by 6 bases, with 17 bases between. CDR1 is LNHDA, CDR2 SQIVND, per germline (reference sequence). These data were likewise used in another study, on human thymus T cells. This second study says: Those donating were healthy Finnish infants in corrective surgery for congenital heart defects.

The origin of this receptor is a girl under three years old with a congenital heart defect. Sequencing used thymocytes. V usage is TRBV19 and J usage is TRBJ1-2, with D maybe TRBD1 (5 bases). The CDR3 sequence is CASSIDYSDSRDGYTF. The CDR3 nucleotides read TGTGCCAGTAGTATAGATTATTCAGACAGTCGGGATGGCTACACCTTC.